One TCR beta chain is described in this entry. RNA transcripts were the template for amplifying TCR beta CDR3 regions. Researchers ran a first-round RT-PCR on the TCR CDR3 using the HTBI primer set. TCRdb passed the multiplex PCR reads through MiXCR, listing each CDR3 protein once. The sample contains roughly 400,000 distinct CDR3 sequences, approximately 14% of which appear only once. V was shortened by 6 bases and J by 5 bases, with 14 bases between the two germline ends. This CDR3 spans 14 amino acids. The germline CDR1 and CDR2 sequences are PRHDT and FYEKMQ (reference sequence). The data were obtained in a study of T cells in Graves' hyperthyroidism and ophthalmopathy.

This sequence originates from a young woman with Graves' hyperthyroidism that later progressed to Graves' ophthalmopathy. Material for sequencing was blood. The chain combines TRBV13 with TRBJ2-1; tentative D call: TRBD2 (5 bases). The CDR3 is CASSYLQRNNEQFF. In nucleotides, the CDR3 is TGTGCCAGCAGTTACTTACAGCGGAACAATGAGCAGTTCTTC.